These 32 T cell receptor beta chains came from one sample sequenced in a study of tumor-infiltrating lymphocytes in localized non-small cell lung cancer. Some clones are missing from TCRdb's copy, which holds only in-frame ones; the method was immunoSEQ multiplex PCR. The sample shows 15,000 or so clones, 45% to 50% of them seen only once. The material sequenced was lung tumor tissue. These receptors all come from a human donor with non-small cell lung cancer.

This clone came up once. The chain links TRBV6-5 to TRBJ1-5; perhaps TRBD1 as D (6 bases). This CDR3 comprises 12 residues. Trimming left V 6 bases short and J 7 bases short, with 10 bases between. Germline loops: CDR1 MNHEY, CDR2 SVGAGI. CDR3 in amino acids: CASRQGRQPQHF. CDR3 sequence (DNA): TGTGCCAGCAGACAGGGACGACAGCCCCAGCATTTT.

This chain links TRBV5-1 with TRBJ2-1; 7 bases are shared with TRBD1. The ends lost 5 bases at V and 5 bases at J; junction bases unmatched: 10. Germline loops: CDR1 SGHRS, CDR2 YFSETQ. The CDR3 runs to 15 residues. CDR3 nucleotides: TGCGCCAGCAGACCGGGACAGTGGGTTGACAATGAGCAGTTCTTC. Its translation: CASRPGQWVDNEQFF.

This clone was counted only a few times. The rearrangement joins TRBV6-6 to TRBJ2-1, with D possibly matching TRBD2 (5 bases). The V end was cut by 4 bases, the J end by 6 bases, with 13 bases between. The CDR3 runs to 14 residues. Per the germline V gene, CDR1 is MNHNY and CDR2 is SVGAGI (reference sequence). CDR3 region: CASSSNGGLNEQFF. In DNA form, the CDR3 reads TGTGCCAGCAGTTCTAACGGCGGGCTCAATGAGCAGTTCTTC.

This clone was seen ten or more times. This rearrangement joins TRBV5-1 to TRBJ1-6, with D perhaps TRBD1 (5 bases). Trimming removed 4 bases from V and 8 bases from J, with 16 bases in between. Germline values: CDR1 SGHRS, CDR2 YFSETQ. This CDR3 has 15 amino acids. The CDR3 region has the DNA TGCGCCAGCAGCGAATCCGGGACGGGGGATTCACCCCTCCACTTT. It is translated as CASSESGTGDSPLHF.

The chain carries TRBV28 and TRBJ1-2, with D unclear. CDR1 and CDR2 from the germline V gene are MDHEN and SYDVKM. The ends were cut back, 3 bases at V and 5 bases at J, with 13 bases in the middle. This CDR3 has 14 residues. This CDR3 is CASSLSALRYGYTF. DNA for the CDR3: TGTGCCAGCAGTTTGAGTGCACTGAGATATGGCTACACCTTC.

This clone is classed as medium-sized (0.01 to 0.1%). This chain links TRBV7-9 with TRBJ2-1, with a possible D match to TRBD2 (6 bases). This CDR3 has 17 amino acids. Germline loops: CDR1 SEHNR, CDR2 FQNEAQ (reference sequence). Trimming stripped 1 base from V and 3 bases from J, with 16 bases between. Here the CDR3 reads CASSLVAPGRSYNEQFF. In DNA, the CDR3 is TGTGCCAGCAGCTTAGTAGCGCCAGGGAGGAGCTACAATGAGCAGTTCTTC.

CDR3 amino acids: CASSKGGLGYEQYF. In DNA, the CDR3 is TGTGCCAGCAGCAAAGGGGGACTAGGGTACGAGCAGTACTTC. The chain employs TRBV11-2 and TRBJ2-7; 8 bases agree with TRBD2. V gave up 5 bases and J gave up 4 bases; unmatched junction bases: 7. CDR1 is SGHAT and CDR2 is FQNNGV in the germline V gene. CDR3 length: 14 residues.

The rearrangement joins TRBV19 to TRBJ2-7; 10 bases align to TRBD1. Looked up from germline, CDR1 is LNHDA and CDR2 is SQIVND (reference sequence). J was trimmed by 3 bases and V by 6 bases; bases with no gene match: 8. The CDR3 loop spans 15 amino acids. The CDR3 here is CASSQVGTGVYEQYF. The CDR3 DNA is TGTGCCAGTAGCCAGGTGGGGACAGGGGTCTACGAGCAGTACTTC. The entire variable domain, with the rest obtained from reference TRBV19 and TRBJ2-7, is as follows: DGGITQSPKYLFRKEGQNVTLSCEQNLNHDAMYWYRQDPGQGLRLIYYSQIVNDFQKGDIAEGYSVSREKKESFPLTVTSAQKNPTAFYLCASSQVGTGVYEQYFGPGTRLTVT.

The chain combines TRBV4-3 with TRBJ2-5; perhaps TRBD2 as D (5 bases). The CDR3 has 15 amino acids. Trimming cost V 0 bases and J 2 bases, with 10 bases left between them. The germline V gene has CDR1 LGHNA and CDR2 YSLEER. CDR3 nucleotide sequence: TGCGCCAGCAGCCAAGATCACGAGGGTCAAGAGACCCAGTACTTC. Translated: CASSQDHEGQETQYF.

This clone was picked up many times. The rearrangement joins TRBV6-1 to TRBJ1-1; D unclear. Germline CDR1 reads MNHNS; CDR2 reads SASEGT. The CDR3 consists of 16 residues. V shed 4 bases and J shed 1 base, with 16 bases lying between them. CDR3 coding DNA: TGTGCCAGCAGTGTCTGGCCGCCCAGGAAGAACACTGAAGCTTTCTTT. Encoded protein: CASSVWPPRKNTEAFF.

This clone was detected ten times or more. The gene calls are TRBV19 and TRBJ1-4, with 7 bases lining up with TRBD1. V lost 6 bases and J lost 8; bases outside the gene matches: 12. In germline, CDR1 is LNHDA, CDR2 SQIVND (reference sequence). The CDR3 covers 15 residues. The CDR3 loop is CASRLTGVAREKLFF. Here the CDR3 DNA reads TGTGCCAGTAGGCTAACAGGGGTTGCACGGGAAAAACTGTTTTTT.

The CDR3 loop is CASSKTGIGELFF. In DNA form, the CDR3 reads TGTGCCAGCAGTAAAACCGGGATCGGGGAGCTGTTTTTT. The V and J genes are TRBV7-2 and TRBJ2-2; tentative D call: TRBD2 (5 bases). V was trimmed by 6 bases and J by 7 bases, leaving 12 bases between them. From germline, CDR1 is SGHTA and CDR2 FQGNSA. CDR3 length: 13 amino acids.

This clone showed up just a few times. This CDR3 reads CASSQEVRAGGSNEQYF. In nucleotides, the CDR3 is TGTGCCAGCAGCCAAGAGGTAAGGGCGGGGGGGTCCAACGAGCAGTACTTC. V usage is TRBV5-5 and J usage is TRBJ2-7, with 9 bases fitting TRBD2. J was trimmed by 5 bases and V by 4 bases; bases with no gene match: 16. Germline V CDR1 and CDR2: SGHKS, YYEKEE (reference sequence). The CDR3 loop spans 17 amino acids.

This chain joins TRBV19 and TRBJ1-3; D uncertain. V lost 8 bases, J lost 4 bases, and 3 bases lay in between. From germline, CDR1 is LNHDA and CDR2 SQIVND (reference sequence). The CDR3 consists of 10 residues. For the CDR3, the DNA is TGTGCCAGTTTCGGAAACACCATATATTTT. Protein: CASFGNTIYF.

This rearrangement joins TRBV2 to TRBJ2-7; D might be TRBD1 (6 bases). The germline V gene has CDR1 SNHLY and CDR2 FYNNEI. V dropped 7 bases and J dropped 3 bases, with 16 bases sitting between them. This CDR3 contains 14 residues. Here the CDR3 DNA reads TGTGCCAGCACCGAGGCTAGGGGGAACTACGAGCAGTACTTC. Translating gives CASTEARGNYEQYF.

The gene calls are TRBV10-3 and TRBJ1-5; D gene ambiguous. The CDR3 loop spans 13 amino acids. From germline, CDR1 is ENHRY and CDR2 SYGVKD. With 0 bases removed from V and 0 bases from J, the gap between germline ends came to 0 bases. The chain's CDR3 is CAISESSNQPQHF. As DNA, the CDR3 is TGTGCCATCAGTGAGTCTAGCAATCAGCCCCAGCATTTT.

J is TRBJ1-5 and V is TRBV6-5; unclear D gene. V lost 6 bases, J lost 3 bases, and 9 bases lay in between. CDR1 MNHEY and CDR2 SVGAGI come from the germline V gene. The CDR3 is 13 residues long. The CDR3 bases are TGTGCCAGCAGCATAAGGGCCAATCAGCCCCAGCATTTT. Protein product: CASSIRANQPQHF.

The chain combines TRBV5-1 with TRBJ2-6, with D unresolved. Germline V CDR1 and CDR2: SGHRS, YFSETQ. This CDR3 region has 15 residues. V lost 0 bases and J lost 1, with 5 bases in between. The CDR3 region is CASSLGGSGANVLTF. DNA for the CDR3: TGCGCCAGCAGCTTGGGTGGGTCTGGGGCCAACGTCCTGACTTTC.

The table lists this clone with a few counts. This sequence joins TRBV7-7 and TRBJ2-3; tentative D call: TRBD2 (6 bases). V was trimmed by 5 bases and J by 0 bases, leaving 12 bases between them. This CDR3 is 15 amino acids long. Looked up from germline, CDR1 is SSHAT and CDR2 is FNYEAQ (reference sequence). As DNA, the CDR3 is TGTGCCAGCAGCCGCGGGGATTCTAGCACAGATACGCAGTATTTT. Translated, it gives CASSRGDSSTDTQYF.

This clone showed up many times. V gene TRBV5-1 combines with J gene TRBJ2-5, with a weak D call TRBD2 (6 bases). Germline assignment: CDR1 SGHRS and CDR2 YFSETQ. The CDR3 runs to 14 residues. The ends were cut back, 6 bases at V and 2 bases at J, with 14 bases in the middle. CDR3 protein: CASKGGVIQETQYF. The CDR3 DNA is TGCGCCAGCAAAGGCGGGGTAATACAAGAGACCCAGTACTTC.

This clone came up many times. The gene calls are TRBV5-1 and TRBJ1-4; D gene uncertain. The CDR3 covers 16 residues. V was trimmed by 4 bases and J by 0 bases, leaving 13 bases between them. Germline V CDR1 and CDR2: SGHRS, YFSETQ. In DNA, the CDR3 is TGCGCCAGCAGCCTGAGGTCCGGGGCAACTAATGAAAAACTGTTTTTT. Encoded protein: CASSLRSGATNEKLFF.

This clone was observed many times. This chain uses TRBV14 with TRBJ1-2; 8 bases map to TRBD1. The CDR3 totals 15 residues. V gave up 3 bases and J gave up 5 bases; unmatched junction bases: 8. The germline CDR1 and CDR2 sequences are SGHDN and FVKESK. CDR3: CASSHVGQGFYGYTF. The CDR3 DNA reads TGTGCCAGCAGCCATGTAGGACAGGGTTTTTATGGCTACACCTTC.

The chain joins TRBV2 to TRBJ1-3; TRBD1 agrees at 8 bases. Germline CDR1 reads SNHLY; CDR2 reads FYNNEI. CDR3 length: 17 amino acids. After removal of 10 bases from V and 2 bases from J, the junction contained 16 bases not matched to a gene. CDR3 residues: CATRGTGGGGTGNTIYF. The CDR3 nucleotides are TGTGCCACCCGAGGGACAGGCGGTGGGGGGACTGGAAACACCATATATTTT.

V and J are TRBV25-1 and TRBJ2-7; possibly TRBD1 or TRBD2 for D (5 bases each). Looked up from germline, CDR1 is MGHDK and CDR2 is SYGVNS. Trimming took 4 bases from V and 4 from J, leaving 5 bases between them. The CDR3 contains 11 residues. This chain's CDR3 is CASSGGYEQYF. The CDR3 DNA sequence: TGTGCCAGCAGTGGGGGGTACGAGCAGTACTTC.

This clone was recorded only once. The rearrangement joins TRBV5-4 to TRBJ1-3; no definite D call. This CDR3 has 15 amino acids. The germline CDR1 and CDR2 sequences are SGHNT and YYREEE (reference sequence). Trimming stripped 0 bases from V and 0 bases from J, with 7 bases between. The DNA of the CDR3 is TGTGCCAGCAGCTTGGGGGGAAACTCTGGAAACACCATATATTTT. Translation: CASSLGGNSGNTIYF.

V is TRBV5-1 and J is TRBJ1-5; 7 bases match TRBD1. Germline trimming cut 5 bases from V and 0 bases from J; bases unmatched to any gene: 5. There are 15 residues in the CDR3. CDR1 and CDR2 from the germline V gene are SGHRS and YFSETQ. DNA for the CDR3: TGCGCCAGCAGATTCGACAGGGATAGCAATCAGCCCCAGCATTTT. As protein: CASRFDRDSNQPQHF. Complete variable domain (other parts from reference TRBV5-1 and TRBJ1-5): KAGVTQTPRYLIKTRGQQVTLSCSPISGHRSVSWYQQTPGQGLQFLFEYFSETQRNKGNFPGRFSGRQFSNSRSEMNVSTLELGDSALYLCASRFDRDSNQPQHFGDGTRLSIL.

This clone was seen only once. This chain joins TRBV19 and TRBJ1-4; TRBD1 matches 7 bases. CDR1 is LNHDA, CDR2 SQIVND, per germline (reference sequence). This CDR3 comprises 14 residues. V lost 2 bases to trimming and J lost 8 bases; unmatched junction nucleotides: 5. The CDR3 here is CASSIFKGAEKLFF. In DNA form, the CDR3 reads TGTGCCAGTAGTATATTCAAGGGGGCGGAAAAACTGTTTTTT.

The gene calls are TRBV14 and TRBJ2-3; weak D call: TRBD1 (5 bases). Germline V lookup: CDR1 SGHDN, CDR2 FVKESK. The CDR3 consists of 16 residues. The V end lost 0 bases, the J end lost 4 bases, and 14 bases lay between the germline ends. CDR3 region: CASSQDTRGRADTQYF. In nucleotides, the CDR3 is TGTGCCAGCAGCCAAGATACAAGGGGCAGGGCAGATACGCAGTATTTT.

A few counts support this clone. The V call is TRBV6-4, the J call TRBJ1-2; 7 bases are shared with TRBD1. This CDR3 comprises 13 residues. The J segment lost 2 bases and the V segment lost 5 bases, leaving 2 bases of the junction unmatched. The germline V gene encodes CDR1 MRHNA and CDR2 SNTAGT. The CDR3 loop is CASSPGGNYGYTF. CDR3 nucleotides: TGTGCCAGCAGTCCAGGGGGGAACTATGGCTACACCTTC.

J is TRBJ2-1 and V is TRBV27, with D possibly being TRBD2 (6 bases). The CDR3 runs 15 residues. The germline CDR1 and CDR2 sequences are MNHEY and SMNVEV (reference sequence). Trimming took off 7 bases at V and 0 bases at J, with 13 bases between the two ends. The CDR3 coding sequence is TGTGCCAGCACCTCGGGACTCAGCTCCTACAATGAGCAGTTCTTC. This translates into CASTSGLSSYNEQFF.

The chain carries TRBV5-6 and TRBJ2-7; TRBD2 matches at 9 bases. Trimming at V came to 4 bases and at J to 6 bases, leaving 5 bases not matched to a gene. Germline loops: CDR1 SGHDT, CDR2 YYEEEE. The CDR3 is made up of 13 amino acids. The chain's CDR3 is CASSPSGVGEQYF. Here the CDR3 DNA reads TGTGCCAGCAGCCCTAGCGGGGTGGGCGAGCAGTACTTC.

The chain couples TRBV6-5 to TRBJ1-2, with D possibly matching TRBD1 (5 bases). V lost 6 bases, J lost 8 bases, and 13 bases lay in between. This CDR3 has 12 amino acids. Germline lookup yields CDR1 MNHEY and CDR2 SVGAGI. This chain's CDR3 is CASSQGLRGYTF. CDR3 in DNA: TGTGCCAGCAGCCAGGGTTTACGCGGCTACACCTTC.